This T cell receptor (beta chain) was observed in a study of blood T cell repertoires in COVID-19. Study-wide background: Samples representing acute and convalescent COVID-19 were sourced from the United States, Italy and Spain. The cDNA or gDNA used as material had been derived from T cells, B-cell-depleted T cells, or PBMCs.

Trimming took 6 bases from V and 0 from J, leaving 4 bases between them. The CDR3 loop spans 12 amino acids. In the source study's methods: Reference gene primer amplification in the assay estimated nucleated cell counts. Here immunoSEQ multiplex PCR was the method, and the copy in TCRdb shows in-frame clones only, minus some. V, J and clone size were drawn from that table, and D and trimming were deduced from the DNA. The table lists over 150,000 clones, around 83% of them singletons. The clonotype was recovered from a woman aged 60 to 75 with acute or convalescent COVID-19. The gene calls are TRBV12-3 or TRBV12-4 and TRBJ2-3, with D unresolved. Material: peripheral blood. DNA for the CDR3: TGTGCCAGCAGACTAAGCACAGATACGCAGTATTTT. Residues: CASRLSTDTQYF.